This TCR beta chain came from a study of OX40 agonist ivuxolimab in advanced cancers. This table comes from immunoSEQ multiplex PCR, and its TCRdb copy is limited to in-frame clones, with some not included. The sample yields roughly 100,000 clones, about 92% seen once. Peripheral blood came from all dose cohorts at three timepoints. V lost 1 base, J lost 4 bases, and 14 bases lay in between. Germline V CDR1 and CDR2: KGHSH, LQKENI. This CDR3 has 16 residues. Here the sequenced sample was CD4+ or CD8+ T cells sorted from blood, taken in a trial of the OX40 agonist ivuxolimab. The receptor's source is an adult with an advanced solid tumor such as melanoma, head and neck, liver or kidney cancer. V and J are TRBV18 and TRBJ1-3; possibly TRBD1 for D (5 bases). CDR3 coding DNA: TGTGCCAGCTCACCACGGTCAGGGTCTGTCGGAAACACCATATATTTT. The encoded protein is CASSPRSGSVGNTIYF.